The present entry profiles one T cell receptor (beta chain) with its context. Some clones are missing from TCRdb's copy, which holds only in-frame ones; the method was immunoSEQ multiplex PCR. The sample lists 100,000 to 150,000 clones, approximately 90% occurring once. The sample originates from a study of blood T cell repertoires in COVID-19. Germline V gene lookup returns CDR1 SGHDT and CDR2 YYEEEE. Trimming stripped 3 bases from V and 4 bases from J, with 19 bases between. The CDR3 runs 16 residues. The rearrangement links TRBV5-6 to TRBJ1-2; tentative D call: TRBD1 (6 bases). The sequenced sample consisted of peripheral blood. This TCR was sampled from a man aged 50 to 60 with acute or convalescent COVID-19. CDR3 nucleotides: TGTGCCAGCAGCTCTTCTATCCGGGACACCCTCTATGGCTACACCTTC. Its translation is CASSSSIRDTLYGYTF.